Described below is a single T cell receptor beta chain sequence and its context. The CDR3 sequence is 15 residues long. The germline gives CDR1 MNHEY, CDR2 SMNVEV (reference sequence). V gave up 3 bases and J gave up 4 bases; unmatched junction bases: 7. These data come from a study of T-cell reconstitution after alpha-beta-depleted transplantation in children. Unique molecular identifiers were incorporated into the prepared TCRbeta library. TCRdb independently ran MiXCR on the PCR reads; one entry per CDR3 protein. This table has just over 950,000 distinct CDR3 sequences, around 30% appearing once. Specimen: PBMCs, mostly from graft donor cells, collected 360 days after TCRalphabeta/CD19-depleted stem cell transplant. This clonotype was obtained from a boy less than two years old who had a stem cell transplant for SCID, so the T cells may come from the graft donor. The chain employs TRBV27 and TRBJ2-5; 8 bases line up with TRBD2. The CDR3 region is CASSFQRGISETQYF. The DNA of the CDR3 is TGTGCCAGCAGTTTTCAGCGGGGGATATCAGAGACCCAGTACTTC.